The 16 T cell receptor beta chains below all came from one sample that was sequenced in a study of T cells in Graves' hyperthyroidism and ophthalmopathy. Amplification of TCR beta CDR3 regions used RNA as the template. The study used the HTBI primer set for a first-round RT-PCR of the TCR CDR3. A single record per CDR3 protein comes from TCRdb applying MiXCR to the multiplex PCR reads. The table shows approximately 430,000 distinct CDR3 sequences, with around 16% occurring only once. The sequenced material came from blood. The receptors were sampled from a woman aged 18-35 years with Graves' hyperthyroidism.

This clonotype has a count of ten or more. This chain's CDR3 is CASRGTRLGALDTQYF. The CDR3 DNA follows: TGTGCCAGCAGAGGGACTAGGTTGGGAGCGTTAGATACGCAGTATTTT. The gene calls are TRBV3-1 and TRBJ2-3, with 8 bases fitting TRBD2. The V and J ends lost 6 bases and 5 bases, in that order; junction bases with no gene match: 13. This CDR3 contains 16 residues. From germline, CDR1 is LGHDT and CDR2 YNNKEL (reference sequence).

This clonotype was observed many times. The CDR3 nucleotides are TGTGCCTGGAGTGTACTTTGGCGGGATAACACCGGGGAGCTGTTTTTT. Translated: CAWSVLWRDNTGELFF. The chain combines TRBV30 with TRBJ2-2; tentatively, D is TRBD2 (6 bases). Per germline, CDR1 GTSNPN and CDR2 SVGIG (reference sequence). The V and J ends lost 0 bases and 2 bases respectively, with 13 bases between them. This CDR3 is 16 amino acids long.

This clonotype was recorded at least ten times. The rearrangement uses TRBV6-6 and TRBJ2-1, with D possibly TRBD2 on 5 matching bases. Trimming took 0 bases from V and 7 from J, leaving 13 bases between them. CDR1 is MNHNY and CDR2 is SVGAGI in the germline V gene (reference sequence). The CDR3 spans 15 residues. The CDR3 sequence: CASSYSFLLDNEQFF. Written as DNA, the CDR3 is TGTGCCAGCAGTTACTCCTTTTTACTAGATAATGAGCAGTTCTTC.

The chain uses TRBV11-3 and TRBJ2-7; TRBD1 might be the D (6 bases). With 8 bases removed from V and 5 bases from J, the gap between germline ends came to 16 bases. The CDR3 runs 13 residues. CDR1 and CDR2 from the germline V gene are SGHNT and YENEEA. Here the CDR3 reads CASGGRGMDEQYF. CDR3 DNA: TGTGCCAGCGGGGGCAGGGGCATGGACGAGCAGTACTTC.

The CDR3 DNA follows: TGTGCCAGCAGCTTAGTGGACGCAGGCTACACCTTC. It translates to CASSLVDAGYTF. The rearrangement uses TRBV11-2 and TRBJ1-2; no clear D. CDR1 is SGHAT, CDR2 FQNNGV, per germline. V dropped 1 base and J dropped 8 bases, with 8 bases sitting between them. The CDR3 is 12 residues long.

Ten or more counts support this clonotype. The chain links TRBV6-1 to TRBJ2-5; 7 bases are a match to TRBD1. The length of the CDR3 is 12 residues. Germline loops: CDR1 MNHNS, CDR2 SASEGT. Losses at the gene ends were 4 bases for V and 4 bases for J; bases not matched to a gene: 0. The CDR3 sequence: CASSGQGETQYF. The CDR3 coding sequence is TGTGCCAGCAGTGGACAGGGAGAGACCCAGTACTTC.

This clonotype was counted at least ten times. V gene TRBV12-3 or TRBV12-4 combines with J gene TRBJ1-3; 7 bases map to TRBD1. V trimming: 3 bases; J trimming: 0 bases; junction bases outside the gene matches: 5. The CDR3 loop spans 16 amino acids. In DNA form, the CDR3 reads TGTGCCAGCAGTTTCGGACAGGCCGCCTCTGGAAACACCATATATTTT. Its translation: CASSFGQAASGNTIYF.

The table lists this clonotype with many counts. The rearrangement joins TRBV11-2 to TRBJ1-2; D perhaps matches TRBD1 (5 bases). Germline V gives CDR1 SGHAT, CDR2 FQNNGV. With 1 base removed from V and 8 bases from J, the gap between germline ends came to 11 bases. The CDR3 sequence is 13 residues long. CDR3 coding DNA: TGTGCCAGCAGCTTAGTGGGGGGTTTCGGCTACACCTTC. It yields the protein CASSLVGGFGYTF.

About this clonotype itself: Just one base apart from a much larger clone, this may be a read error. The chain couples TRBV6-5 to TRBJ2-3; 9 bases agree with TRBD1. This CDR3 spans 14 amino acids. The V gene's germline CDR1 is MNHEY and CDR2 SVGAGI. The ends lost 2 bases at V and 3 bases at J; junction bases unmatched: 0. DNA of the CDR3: TGTGCCAGCAGTTACGACAGGGGGACAGATACGCAGTATTTT. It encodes CASSYDRGTDTQYF.

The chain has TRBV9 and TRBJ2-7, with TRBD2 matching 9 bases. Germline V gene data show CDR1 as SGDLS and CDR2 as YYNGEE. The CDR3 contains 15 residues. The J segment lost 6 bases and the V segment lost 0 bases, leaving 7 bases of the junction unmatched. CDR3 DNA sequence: TGTGCCAGCAGCGTAGGTGCGGGAGGGCCTTTCGAGCAGTACTTC. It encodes CASSVGAGGPFEQYF.

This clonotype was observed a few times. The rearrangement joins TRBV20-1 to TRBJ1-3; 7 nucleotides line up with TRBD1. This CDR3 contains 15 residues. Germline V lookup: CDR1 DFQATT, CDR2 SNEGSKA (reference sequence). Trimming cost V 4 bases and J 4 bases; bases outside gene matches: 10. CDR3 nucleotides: TGCAGTGCTACACTCTCCCCAGGGGGAGGAAACACCATATATTTT. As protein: CSATLSPGGGNTIYF.

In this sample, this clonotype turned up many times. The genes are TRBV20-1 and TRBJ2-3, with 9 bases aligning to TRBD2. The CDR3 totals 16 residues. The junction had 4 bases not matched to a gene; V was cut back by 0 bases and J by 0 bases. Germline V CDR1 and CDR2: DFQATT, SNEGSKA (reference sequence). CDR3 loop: CSARDYSGGSTDTQYF. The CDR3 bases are TGCAGTGCTAGAGATTATAGCGGGGGCAGCACAGATACGCAGTATTTT.

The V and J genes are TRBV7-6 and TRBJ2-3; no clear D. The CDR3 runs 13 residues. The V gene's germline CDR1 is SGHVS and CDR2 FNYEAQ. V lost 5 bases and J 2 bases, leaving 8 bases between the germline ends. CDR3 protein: CASSREITDTQYF. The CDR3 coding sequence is TGTGCCAGCAGCCGAGAGATCACAGATACGCAGTATTTT.

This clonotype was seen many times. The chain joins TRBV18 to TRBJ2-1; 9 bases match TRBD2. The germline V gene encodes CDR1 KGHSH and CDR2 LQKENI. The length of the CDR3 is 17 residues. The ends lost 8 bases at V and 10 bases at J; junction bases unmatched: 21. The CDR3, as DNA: TGTGCCAGCACACACCGGGATCCGGGACTAGCTCGGGCCGAGCAGTTCTTC. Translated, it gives CASTHRDPGLARAEQFF. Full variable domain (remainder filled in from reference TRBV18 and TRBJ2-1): NAGVMQNPRHLVRRRGQEARLRCSPMKGHSHVYWYRQLPEEGLKFMVYLQKENIIDESGMPKERFSAEFPKEGPSILRIQQVVRGDSAAYFCASTHRDPGLARAEQFFGPGTRLTVL.

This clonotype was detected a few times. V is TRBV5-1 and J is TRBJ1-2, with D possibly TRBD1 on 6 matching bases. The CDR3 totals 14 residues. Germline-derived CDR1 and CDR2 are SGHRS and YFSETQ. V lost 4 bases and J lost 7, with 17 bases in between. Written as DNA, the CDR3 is TGCGCCAGCAGCACCGAGCCGGGGGCGCGTGGCTACACCTTC. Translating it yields CASSTEPGARGYTF.

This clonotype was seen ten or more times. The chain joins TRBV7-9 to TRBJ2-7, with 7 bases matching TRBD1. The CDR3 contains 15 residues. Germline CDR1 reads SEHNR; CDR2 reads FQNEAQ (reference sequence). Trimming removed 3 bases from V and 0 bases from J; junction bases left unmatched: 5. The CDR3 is CASSLATGNSYEQYF. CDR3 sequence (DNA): TGTGCCAGCAGCTTGGCGACAGGGAACTCCTACGAGCAGTACTTC. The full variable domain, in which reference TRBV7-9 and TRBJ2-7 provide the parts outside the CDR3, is DTGVSQNPRHKITKRGQNVTFRCDPISEHNRLYWYRQTLGQGPEFLTYFQNEAQLEKSRLLSDRFSAERPKGSFSTLEIQRTEQGDSAMYLCASSLATGNSYEQYFGPGTRLTVT.